This T cell receptor beta chain was recovered during a study of T cells in tuberculosis. Whole-study context: IGRA-negative adolescents, IGRA-positive adolescents with latent tuberculosis and adults with active tuberculosis formed this South African cohort. Study findings and constraints: GEM motif frequencies gave over 55% accuracy; the GMM repertoire gave about 90%. Active tuberculosis patients had shorter CDR3-alpha; the beta difference was nonsignificant.

TCRdb's copy holds only in-frame clones and misses some; the assay was immunoSEQ multiplex PCR. The table lists some 29,000 clones, 90% of them singletons, with 5% to 7% in the top ten. In germline, CDR1 is SEHNR, CDR2 FQNEAQ (reference sequence). V was trimmed by 5 bases and J by 7 bases, leaving 23 bases between them. The CDR3 consists of 17 residues. Adolescents were screened for latent TB by skin test and IGRA. Comments on this clone: Its antigen is as yet unknown.

The sample comprised PBMCs. This receptor was identified in a donor aged 10-29 years with latent tuberculosis or without tuberculosis infection. The rearrangement links TRBV7-9 to TRBJ1-4; D is possibly TRBD1 (5 bases). The chain's CDR3 is CASSPGRVIGSGEKLFF. In DNA form, the CDR3 reads TGTGCCAGCAGCCCCGGCAGGGTAATAGGTTCAGGTGAAAAACTGTTTTTT.